This T cell receptor (beta chain) was identified in a study of CD8+ T cells in alopecia areata. Study information: Twice a day, 5 to 10 mg of oral tofacitinib was administered to treated patients. Tofacitinib dosing lasted 6 to 18 months, which was then followed by 6 months off drug. The study, taken as a whole, reports: Normal skin's resident alphabeta T cells are also sequenced in scalp samples. More clonal than normal scalp was lesional scalp, particularly alopecia totalis/universalis.

Trimming shortened V by 6 bases and J by 2 bases, and 9 bases separated the two germline ends. This CDR3 comprises 12 residues. In germline, CDR1 is SGHRS, CDR2 YFSETQ. Specimens obtained from alopecia areata patients comprised lesional scalp punch biopsies and peripheral blood. Investigators isolated RNA and reverse transcribed it into cDNA to act as the sequencing template. Libraries were prepared by immunoSEQ multiplex PCR; TCRdb keeps only in-frame clonotypes and omits some of them. The table records about 5,500 clones, around 60% of them present only once. With respect to this clone: Its antigen is unidentified.

The sample consisted of skin, taken at week 0. The receptor comes from a human donor with alopecia areata. The chain couples TRBV5-1 to TRBJ2-7; D may be TRBD1 or TRBD2 (6 bases each). Here the CDR3 reads CASKGGPYEQYF. For the CDR3, the DNA is TGCGCCAGCAAGGGGGGCCCCTACGAGCAGTACTTC.